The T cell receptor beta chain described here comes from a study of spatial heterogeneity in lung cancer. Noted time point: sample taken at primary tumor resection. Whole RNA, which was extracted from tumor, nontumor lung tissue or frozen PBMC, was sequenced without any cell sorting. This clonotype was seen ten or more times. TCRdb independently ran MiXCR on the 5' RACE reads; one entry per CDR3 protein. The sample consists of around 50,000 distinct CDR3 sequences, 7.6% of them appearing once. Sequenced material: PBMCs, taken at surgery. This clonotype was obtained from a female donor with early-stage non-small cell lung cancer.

CDR3 in DNA: TGTGCCAGCAGTGAAGGACAGGCCACCAGCTATGGCTACACCTTC. This translates into CASSEGQATSYGYTF. This chain uses TRBV25-1 with TRBJ1-2; 7 bases align to TRBD1. V dropped 2 bases and J dropped 4; count of bases not matched to a gene: 7. CDR1 is MGHDK and CDR2 is SYGVNS in the germline V gene. This CDR3 has 15 amino acids.